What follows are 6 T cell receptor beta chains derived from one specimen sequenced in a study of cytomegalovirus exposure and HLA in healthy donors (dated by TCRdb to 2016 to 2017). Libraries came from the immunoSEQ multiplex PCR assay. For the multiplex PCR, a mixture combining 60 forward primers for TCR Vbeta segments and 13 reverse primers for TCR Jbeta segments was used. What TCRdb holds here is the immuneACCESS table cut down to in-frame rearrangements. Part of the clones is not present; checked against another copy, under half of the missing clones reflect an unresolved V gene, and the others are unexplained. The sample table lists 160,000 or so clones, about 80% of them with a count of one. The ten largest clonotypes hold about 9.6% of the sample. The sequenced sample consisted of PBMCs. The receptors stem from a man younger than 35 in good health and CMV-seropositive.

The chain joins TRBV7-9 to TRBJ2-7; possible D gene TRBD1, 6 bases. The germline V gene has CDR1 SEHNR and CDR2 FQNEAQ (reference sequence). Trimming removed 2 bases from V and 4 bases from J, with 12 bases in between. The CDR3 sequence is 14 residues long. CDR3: CASSLQQGTYEQYF. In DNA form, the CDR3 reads TGTGCCAGCAGCTTACAGCAGGGGACGTACGAGCAGTACTTC.

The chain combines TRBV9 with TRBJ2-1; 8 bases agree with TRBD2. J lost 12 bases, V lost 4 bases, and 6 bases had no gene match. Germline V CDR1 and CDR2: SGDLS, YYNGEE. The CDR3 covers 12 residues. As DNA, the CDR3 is TGTGCCAGCAGCCCCTTAGCGGGGTGGCAGTTCTTC. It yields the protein CASSPLAGWQFF.

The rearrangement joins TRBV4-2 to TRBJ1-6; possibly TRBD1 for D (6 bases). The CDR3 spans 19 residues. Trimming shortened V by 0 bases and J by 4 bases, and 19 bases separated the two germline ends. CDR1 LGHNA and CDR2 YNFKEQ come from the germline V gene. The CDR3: CASSQEGQRTTLYNSPLHF. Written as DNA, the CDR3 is TGTGCCAGCAGCCAAGAGGGACAACGAACCACTCTTTATAATTCACCCCTCCACTTT.

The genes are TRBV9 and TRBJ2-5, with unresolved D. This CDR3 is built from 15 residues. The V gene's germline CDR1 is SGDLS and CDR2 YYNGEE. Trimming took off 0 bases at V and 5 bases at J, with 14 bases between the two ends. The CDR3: CASSVDLSQRETQYF. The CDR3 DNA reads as TGTGCCAGCAGCGTAGATCTTAGCCAGAGGGAGACCCAGTACTTC.

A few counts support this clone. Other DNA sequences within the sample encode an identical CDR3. In DNA, the CDR3 is TGTGCCAGCAGCCCACGGTATAATTCACCCCTCCACTTT. This codes for CASSPRYNSPLHF. The chain joins TRBV14 to TRBJ1-6; D is ambiguous. V was clipped by 4 bases and J by 4 bases, with 5 bases between them. This CDR3 is built from 13 residues. CDR1 and CDR2 (germline): SGHDN, FVKESK.

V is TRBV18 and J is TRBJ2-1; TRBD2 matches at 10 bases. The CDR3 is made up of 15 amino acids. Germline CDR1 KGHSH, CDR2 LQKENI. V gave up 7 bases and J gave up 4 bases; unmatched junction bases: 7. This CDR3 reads CASFTSGLAYNEQFF. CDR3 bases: TGTGCCAGCTTCACCTCGGGACTAGCGTACAATGAGCAGTTCTTC. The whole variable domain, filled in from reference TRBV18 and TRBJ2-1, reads NAGVMQNPRHLVRRRGQEARLRCSPMKGHSHVYWYRQLPEEGLKFMVYLQKENIIDESGMPKERFSAEFPKEGPSILRIQQVVRGDSAAYFCASFTSGLAYNEQFFGPGTRLTVL.